Listed below are T cell receptor beta chains from one sample, sequenced in a study of somatic mutations in cytotoxic T cells in rheumatoid arthritis. Repertoires were generated with immunoSEQ multiplex PCR, while TCRdb's copy carries only in-frame clones and drops some. The sample lists almost 15,000 clones, about three quarters occurring once. The sample consisted of CD8+ T cells sorted from blood. The receptor source for this set is an adult with rheumatoid arthritis. The conserved cysteine and the conserved F or W are not part of the CDR3 here.

V,J,CDR3
TRBV2,TRBJ2-3,ASSEFSTDTQY
TRBV23-1,TRBJ1-4,AGNEKLF
TRBV14,TRBJ2-1,ASSQEGYWDEQF
TRBV10-3,TRBJ1-2,AISEFGYRGLGYT
TRBV10-3,TRBJ2-7,AISASPGLAVYEQY
TRBV15,TRBJ2-2,ATSRARGATGELF
TRBV30,TRBJ2-1,AWSVGGIYNEQF
TRBV6-5,TRBJ2-1,VTGFSYNEQF
TRBV2,TRBJ1-1,ASSRTGTEAF
TRBV6-5,TRBJ2-3,ASSPPRTFTQY
TRBV7-2,TRBJ2-7,ASSPATHLRTGFFEQY
TRBV15,TRBJ1-6,ATSTPGSNGNSPLH
TRBV10-1,TRBJ1-5,ASSTRPLRNQPQH
TRBV5-6,TRBJ2-3,ASSLRGQGRPTQY
TRBV29-1,TRBJ2-7,SVEDISLEQY
TRBV5-1,TRBJ1-2,ASSEGQGGGYGYT
TRBV29-1,TRBJ2-7,SVFSELNYEQY
TRBV5-6,TRBJ2-7,ASSPGRGNEQY
TRBV5-4,TRBJ1-6,ASSSLGANYNSYNSPLH
TRBV15,TRBJ2-2,ATSLQGGEVGELF
TRBV18,TRBJ2-5,ASSREGQETQY
TRBV10-3,TRBJ1-3,AISESWTGSFSGNTIY
TRBV5-6,TRBJ2-3,ASSLKGRGATPTDTQY
TRBV2,TRBJ1-2,ASSEISPGGNGYT
TRBV5-5,TRBJ1-4,ASSPASAGSNEKLF
TRBV9,TRBJ2-1,ASSGQAQRYNEQF
TRBV6-1,TRBJ1-5,ASNPRGTNQPQH
TRBV14,TRBJ2-7,ASSPGTSYEQY
TRBV25-1,TRBJ2-1,ASSEQGGDEQF
TRBV4-2,TRBJ2-7,ASSQDLGQTYEQY
TRBV2,TRBJ2-1,ASSDLPQGADNEQF
TRBV7-6,TRBJ2-1,ASSRGRNEQF
TRBV5-6,TRBJ1-2,ASSPGGTGVYGYT
TRBV4-1,TRBJ1-3,ASSQPGGGTKNTIY
TRBV9,TRBJ2-1,ASSRGGISYSEQF
TRBV11-3,TRBJ2-7,ASTDGYYEQY
TRBV10-3,TRBJ1-1,AISESPKTEAF
TRBV4-3,TRBJ1-1,ASSPDRMNTEAF
TRBV27,TRBJ1-5,ASSLGSGNQPQH
TRBV9,TRBJ2-1,ASSVGSGTSSYNEQF
TRBV4-1,TRBJ2-7,ASSQDIGHEQY
TRBV27,TRBJ1-5,ASSPNSNQPQH
TRBV7-2,TRBJ2-7,ASSLDGQPSYEQY
TRBV9,TRBJ2-1,ASSVAGAEGEQF
TRBV28,TRBJ1-5,ASSLGQGDQPQH
TRBV29-1,TRBJ2-2,SVGPGLGTNTGELF
TRBV13,TRBJ1-1,ASSLNRVFTEAF